These 18 T cell receptor beta chains were all obtained from the same sample, sequenced in a study of T-cell memory formation after mild COVID-19. TCRdb reprocessed the 5' RACE reads via MiXCR and lists one record per CDR3 protein. The sample shows about 210,000 distinct CDR3 sequences, 27% of them seen only once. Sequenced material: PBMCs or a T cell subset sorted from them (not recorded which). The origin of the receptors is an adult woman who had mild COVID-19 (a few samples of this study predate the infection). Cell type and time point are not known.

CDR3 loop: CASSLPPGQGYEQYF. Here the CDR3 DNA reads TGTGCCAGCAGCTTACCCCCGGGACAGGGTTACGAGCAGTACTTC. The chain has TRBV7-9 and TRBJ2-7; 9 positions match TRBD1. The germline gives CDR1 SEHNR, CDR2 FQNEAQ (reference sequence). This CDR3 contains 15 residues. The junction had 6 bases not matched to a gene; V was cut back by 2 bases and J by 4 bases.

This clonotype was found a few times. The genes are TRBV30 and TRBJ2-7, with a tentative D call TRBD1 (5 bases). The CDR3 runs 13 residues. Per the germline V gene, CDR1 is GTSNPN and CDR2 is SVGIG (reference sequence). The ends were cut back, 3 bases at V and 6 bases at J, with 15 bases in the middle. This CDR3 reads CAWRFGAGVEQYF. The CDR3 DNA reads TGTGCCTGGAGGTTTGGGGCTGGTGTCGAGCAGTACTTC.

This clonotype was seen a handful of times. The chain employs TRBV7-9 and TRBJ2-1; D remains ambiguous. The V end lost 2 bases, the J end lost 9 bases, and 8 bases lay between the germline ends. Germline V gene sequence: CDR1 SEHNR, CDR2 FQNEAQ (reference sequence). The CDR3 extends over 12 amino acids. This chain's CDR3 is CASSLSPGEQFF. CDR3 DNA: TGTGCCAGCAGCTTATCCCCGGGTGAGCAGTTCTTC.

The count of this clonotype is one. This chain connects TRBV7-9 to TRBJ1-1; 12 positions match TRBD1. V lost 1 base to trimming and J lost 8 bases; unmatched junction nucleotides: 2. The CDR3 consists of 14 residues. Germline CDR1 reads SEHNR; CDR2 reads FQNEAQ (reference sequence). For the CDR3, the DNA is TGTGCCAGCAGCTTAGATGGGACAGGGGGCGAAGCTTTCTTT. Translation gives CASSLDGTGGEAFF.

The chain couples TRBV20-1 to TRBJ2-1; 7 bases are a match to TRBD1. J lost 4 bases, V lost 3 bases, and 12 bases had no gene match. This CDR3 contains 16 residues. In germline, CDR1 is DFQATT, CDR2 SNEGSKA (reference sequence). The CDR3 nucleotides are TGCAGTGCTAGTAAGGGAGACAGGGCGGCTTACAATGAGCAGTTCTTC. This gives the protein CSASKGDRAAYNEQFF.

V gene TRBV10-3 combines with J gene TRBJ2-7; no clear D gene. CDR3 length: 12 residues. Trimming pared 2 bases from V and 5 bases from J, leaving 7 bases between. The germline V gene encodes CDR1 ENHRY and CDR2 SYGVKD. Here the CDR3 DNA reads TGTGCCATCAGTGAGGAGGCCAACGAGCAGTACTTC. Protein sequence: CAISEEANEQYF.

This chain links TRBV28 with TRBJ2-5; 7 nucleotides align to TRBD1. V lost 3 bases, J lost 4 bases, and 11 bases stayed unmatched. Germline-derived CDR1 and CDR2 are MDHEN and SYDVKM. The CDR3 consists of 16 residues. The CDR3 DNA follows: TGTGCCAGCAGTTTGAAAGGGACAGTTTCAGGAGAGACCCAGTACTTC. Residues: CASSLKGTVSGETQYF.

This clonotype has a handful of counts. The chain uses TRBV5-6 and TRBJ1-1; D is perhaps TRBD1 (5 bases). CDR3 length: 12 residues. The V end was cut by 2 bases, the J end by 7 bases, with 9 bases between. Per germline, CDR1 SGHDT and CDR2 YYEEEE. The CDR3 nucleotides read TGTGCCAGCAGCTTTGGGACGTATGAAGCTTTCTTT. Its protein product is CASSFGTYEAFF. The complete variable domain, with remaining parts taken from reference TRBV5-6 and TRBJ1-1, reads DAGVTQSPTHLIKTRGQQVTLRCSPKSGHDTVSWYQQALGQGPQFIFQYYEEEERQRGNFPDRFSGHQFPNYSSELNVNALLLGDSALYLCASSFGTYEAFFGQGTRLTVV.

This clonotype appeared many times. V and J are TRBV20-1 and TRBJ2-2; D unclear. The V gene lost 5 bases and the J gene lost 1 base, with 11 bases spanning the gap. The CDR3 extends over 14 amino acids. Germline CDR1 and CDR2: DFQATT and SNEGSKA (reference sequence). CDR3 residues: CSAPFGGNTGELFF. The CDR3 nucleotides are TGCAGTGCTCCATTCGGTGGGAACACCGGGGAGCTGTTTTTT.

This chain uses TRBV12-3 or TRBV12-4 with TRBJ1-2; D uncertain. CDR3 length equals 13 residues. The V end was cut by 3 bases, the J end by 8 bases, with 13 bases between. CDR3: CASSFFGQPGYTF. DNA of the CDR3: TGTGCCAGCAGTTTCTTCGGGCAGCCGGGCTACACCTTC.

The genes are TRBV29-1 and TRBJ2-5, with unresolved D. Germline V gives CDR1 SQVTM, CDR2 ANQGSEA. The CDR3 extends over 13 amino acids. The V end was cut by 4 bases, the J end by 3 bases, with 12 bases between. The CDR3 nucleotides read TGCAGCGTTGGAGGCTGGCACAAAGAGACCCAGTACTTC. Protein sequence: CSVGGWHKETQYF.

This chain uses TRBV20-1 with TRBJ1-2; 9 bases agree with TRBD1. J was trimmed by 4 bases and V by 0 bases; bases with no gene match: 9. Germline assignment: CDR1 DFQATT and CDR2 SNEGSKA (reference sequence). The CDR3 extends over 16 amino acids. CDR3 in amino acids: CSAREGFPGQGYGYTF. For the CDR3, the DNA is TGCAGTGCTAGAGAAGGGTTTCCGGGACAGGGCTATGGCTACACCTTC.

This clonotype was detected many times. This chain connects TRBV7-2 to TRBJ2-7; D unclear. The ends were cut back, 4 bases at V and 4 bases at J, with 5 bases in the middle. From germline, CDR1 is SGHTA and CDR2 FQGNSA. This CDR3 comprises 11 residues. CDR3 residues: CASSSTYEQYF. The CDR3 DNA is TGTGCCAGCAGCTCCACTTACGAGCAGTACTTC.

This clonotype occurred a few times. V is TRBV7-9 and J is TRBJ2-1; 14 bases are a match to TRBD2. Unmatched junction bases numbered 4, after V lost 7 bases and J lost 8 bases. Germline CDR1 and CDR2: SEHNR and FQNEAQ (reference sequence). This CDR3 region has 14 residues. The CDR3 sequence is CASTKTSGRDEQFF. The DNA for the CDR3 is TGTGCCAGCACTAAGACTAGCGGGAGGGATGAGCAGTTCTTC.

This clonotype has a handful of counts. The J gene is TRBJ2-5, the V gene TRBV5-1; TRBD1 might be the D (5 bases). CDR3 size: 13 residues. The ends were cut back, 7 bases at V and 0 bases at J, with 10 bases in the middle. Per the germline V gene, CDR1 is SGHRS and CDR2 is YFSETQ. The CDR3 DNA sequence: TGCGCCAGCGTCGCGGACAACCAAGAGACCCAGTACTTC. Its translation: CASVADNQETQYF. Full variable domain (missing parts from reference TRBV5-1 and TRBJ2-5): KAGVTQTPRYLIKTRGQQVTLSCSPISGHRSVSWYQQTPGQGLQFLFEYFSETQRNKGNFPGRFSGRQFSNSRSEMNVSTLELGDSALYLCASVADNQETQYFGPGTRLLVL.

This clonotype has a handful of counts. The V and J genes are TRBV27 and TRBJ1-1, with D possibly TRBD1 on 5 matching bases. V lost 4 bases, J lost 1 base, and 10 bases lay in between. The CDR3 spans 14 residues. Per the germline V gene, CDR1 is MNHEY and CDR2 is SMNVEV (reference sequence). As DNA, the CDR3 is TGTGCCAGCAGTTCCTATGGGACGAACACTGAAGCTTTCTTT. Amino acid sequence: CASSSYGTNTEAFF.

CDR3 residues: CASSRRALAGGQDEQFF. The CDR3 DNA reads as TGTGCCAGCAGTCGCCGTGCCCTAGCGGGGGGGCAGGATGAGCAGTTCTTC. The V and J genes are TRBV6-2 or TRBV6-3 and TRBJ2-1; 12 bases map to TRBD2. This CDR3 contains 17 residues. With V trimmed by 5 bases and J by 8 bases, 13 bases remained unmatched. The germline gives CDR1 MNHEY, CDR2 SVGEGT.

In this sample, this clonotype turned up a few times. The rearrangement joins TRBV7-6 to TRBJ1-1; 7 nucleotides agree with TRBD1. This CDR3 is 14 amino acids long. Trimming cost V 4 bases and J 6 bases; bases outside gene matches: 8. Germline V gene data show CDR1 as SGHVS and CDR2 as FNYEAQ. CDR3 amino acids: CASSSATGSPEAFF. CDR3 coding DNA: TGTGCCAGCAGCTCCGCGACAGGGAGCCCTGAAGCTTTCTTT.